Below, one T cell receptor beta chain is given with its context. At one boundary the junction diverges from the germline segment, which might be a read error. This CDR3 comprises 12 residues. This entry is derived from a study of blood T cell repertoires in COVID-19. As handled by the study authors: Reference gene primer amplification yielded estimated nucleated cell counts. TCRdb keeps only in-frame clones here, not all; method: immunoSEQ multiplex PCR. V and J calls and clone size are given by that table; D and trimming were obtained from the DNA. The profile shows roughly 42,000 clones, 75% to 90% of them singletons.

Specimen: peripheral blood. The receptor comes from a man aged 25-40 years with active or convalescent COVID-19. This chain joins TRBV12-3 or TRBV12-4 and TRBJ2-4, with D maybe TRBD2 (6 bases). CDR3 DNA sequence: TGTGCCAGCAGGGCTTGGGGCGGGAACCGGCACTTC. Protein product: CASRAWGGNRHF.